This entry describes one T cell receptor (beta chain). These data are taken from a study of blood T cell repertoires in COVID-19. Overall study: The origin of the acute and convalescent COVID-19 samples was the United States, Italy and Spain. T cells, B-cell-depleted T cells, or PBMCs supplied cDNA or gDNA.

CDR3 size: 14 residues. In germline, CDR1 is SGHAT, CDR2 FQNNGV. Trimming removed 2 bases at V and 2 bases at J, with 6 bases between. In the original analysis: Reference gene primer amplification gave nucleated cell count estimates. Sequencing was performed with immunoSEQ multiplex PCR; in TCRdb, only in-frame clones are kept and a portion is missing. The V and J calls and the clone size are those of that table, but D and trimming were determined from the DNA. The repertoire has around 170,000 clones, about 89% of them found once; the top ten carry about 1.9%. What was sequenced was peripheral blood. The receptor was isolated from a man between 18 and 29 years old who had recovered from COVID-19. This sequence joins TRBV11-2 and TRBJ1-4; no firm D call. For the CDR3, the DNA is TGTGCCAGCAGCTTAACCCGGACTAATGAAAAACTGTTTTTT. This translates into CASSLTRTNEKLFF.